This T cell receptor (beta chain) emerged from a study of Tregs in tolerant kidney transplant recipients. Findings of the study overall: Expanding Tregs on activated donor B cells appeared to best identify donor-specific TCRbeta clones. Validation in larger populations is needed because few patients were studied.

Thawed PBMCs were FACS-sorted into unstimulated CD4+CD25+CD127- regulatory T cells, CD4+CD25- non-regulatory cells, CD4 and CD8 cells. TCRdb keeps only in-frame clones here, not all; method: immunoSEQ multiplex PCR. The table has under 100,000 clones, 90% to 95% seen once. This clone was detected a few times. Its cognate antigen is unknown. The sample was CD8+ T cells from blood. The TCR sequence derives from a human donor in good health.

CDR3 amino acids: CASSSSGSGTEGNYGYTF. The CDR3, as DNA: TGTGCCAGCAGCTCGTCCGGGAGCGGGACAGAGGGCAACTATGGCTACACCTTC. J is TRBJ1-2 and V is TRBV7-9, with 7 bases matching TRBD1. V was pared by 4 bases and J by 2 bases, with 16 bases of the junction left unmatched. The CDR3 sequence is 18 residues long. CDR1 and CDR2 from the germline V gene are SEHNR and FQNEAQ (reference sequence).